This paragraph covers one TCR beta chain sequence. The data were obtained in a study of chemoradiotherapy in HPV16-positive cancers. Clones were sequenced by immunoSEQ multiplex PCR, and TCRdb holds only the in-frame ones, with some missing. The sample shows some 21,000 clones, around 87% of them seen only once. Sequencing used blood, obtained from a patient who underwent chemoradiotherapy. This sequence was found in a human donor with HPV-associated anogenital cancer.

The DNA of the CDR3 is TGTGCCAGCAGCCAAGATGGAGAACCTACAGATACGCAGTATTTT. Protein product: CASSQDGEPTDTQYF. V is TRBV4-2 and J is TRBJ2-3; D not certain. Germline CDR1 reads LGHNA; CDR2 reads YNFKEQ. V was trimmed by 0 bases and J by 3 bases, leaving 10 bases between them. This CDR3 contains 15 residues.